This T cell receptor beta chain was captured by sequencing in a study of OX40 agonist ivuxolimab in advanced cancers. Some background on the complete study: The costimulatory receptor OX40 (CD134) was targeted by ivuxolimab, a fully human IgG2 agonistic monoclonal antibody. Intravenous ivuxolimab was administered to patients every 2 weeks at six dose levels: 0.01, 0.1, 0.3, 1.5, 3 and 10 mg/kg. Among the roughly 54 dose-escalation patients, about 20 had hepatocellular carcinoma, 15 or so melanoma, 9 renal cell carcinoma and 9 head and neck cancer. The dose-escalation cohort was about 87% male with a mean age of approximately 60 years, ranging from 23 to 79. Patients were allowed to have had prior anti-PD-1, anti-PD-L1 or anti-CTLA-4 therapy, and approximately 40% of the dose-escalation patients had been treated with checkpoint inhibitors. Three dose-escalation patients achieved partial responses, one with hepatocellular carcinoma and two with cutaneous melanoma. Peripheral TCRbeta sequencing aimed to test whether ivuxolimab altered TCR sequence diversity and caused clonal T-cell expansion. The paper covers the monotherapy dose-escalation part of the phase I ivuxolimab trial, which included N ≈ 50 patients. Points the paper makes about the study in general: In the 0.1-3.0 mg/kg groups, partial responders had among the lowest normalized peripheral clonal expansion, particularly in CD8+ T cells. Low levels of normalized T-cell clonal expansion were also seen in some patients who did not respond. The antigen specificity of the peripheral T cells that underwent clonal expansion was not determined. Clonal expansion of both CD4+ and CD8+ blood T cells was observed from baseline to week 6 at doses 0.1 to 3.0 mg/kg. After ivuxolimab, CD8+ T cells had more expanded clones than CD4+ T cells on average.

Genomic DNA was extracted from sorted cells for sequencing of the TCRbeta CDR3 region. TCRbeta CDR3 regions were sequenced using the immunoSEQ Assay. Sourced from immuneACCESS, this table was stored by TCRdb with only in-frame sequences that have V and J called. A share of the clones is absent; for the studies checked, an unresolved V gene accounts for under half, and the remainder has no known explanation. This sample lists about 32,000 clones; about 93% were detected once. 4.8% of the sample is held by the ten biggest clonotypes. The trial excluded patients who had a history of autoimmune disease or who were on systemic immunosuppression. In every dose cohort, peripheral blood was drawn for TCR sequencing at baseline, cycle 4 day 1, and cycle 7 day 1. Samples came from an open-label, multicenter, first-in-human phase I dose-escalation trial of ivuxolimab. Adults with locally advanced or metastatic melanoma, renal cell, hepatocellular, or head and neck squamous cell carcinoma were enrolled in the trial. CD4+ and CD8+ T cells were sorted separately from peripheral blood before TCR sequencing.

Based on the germline V gene (reference sequence), the CDR1 and CDR2 sequences are LNHNV and YYDKDF. Reading from cysteine to phenylalanine, the CDR3 counts 18 amino acids. Only the CDR3 DNA stays, 54 bases, in frame from base 1. V gives up 1 base and J gives up 0 bases, and the segment between their germline ends measures 16 bases. About this clone itself: Its antigen is not yet known. The record has no base qualities; no much larger clone is one base away.

The V and J genes are TRBV15 and TRBJ1-3; TRBD1 could be the D gene, as 6 bases match. The TCR was taken from an adult with an advanced solid tumor such as melanoma, head and neck, liver or kidney cancer. Here the sequenced sample was CD4+ or CD8+ T cells sorted from blood, taken in a trial of the OX40 agonist ivuxolimab. Here the CDR3 is given as CATSRVSVGQLSGNTIYF. In nucleotide form, the sequence is TGTGCCACCAGCAGAGTTTCTGTTGGACAGCTCTCTGGAAACACCATATATTTT.